This T cell receptor (beta chain) came from a study of blood T cells in healthy people across ages. This CDR3 is 15 amino acids long. The germline V gene encodes CDR1 MNHEY and CDR2 SMNVEV (reference sequence). Deletions cut 4 bases from V and 15 bases from J, with 22 bases between. Alongside a J-beta primer mix, a sample-barcoded 5' primer served in a second PCR lasting about 7 to 11 cycles. In TCRdb, the 5' RACE reads were re-called with MiXCR into one record per CDR3 protein. The table shows 800,000 to 1,300,000 distinct CDR3 sequences, with less than 25% occurring only once. This sample also belongs to another study, concerning T cells of mothers and their children.

This sequence originates from a girl aged 2 to 9 in good health. The specimen was blood. The chain combines TRBV27 with TRBJ1-6; D perhaps matches TRBD1 (6 bases). The CDR3 is CASSSSGTPPRVLHF. The DNA for the CDR3 is TGTGCCAGCAGTTCTTCCGGGACACCCCCTAGGGTCCTCCACTTT.